This T cell receptor beta chain came from a study of T cells in Graves' hyperthyroidism and ophthalmopathy. What was amplified from RNA transcripts were TCR beta CDR3 regions. The TCR CDR3 first-round RT-PCR relied on the HTBI primer set. MiXCR was run by TCRdb on the multiplex PCR reads, yielding one entry per CDR3 protein. The table includes roughly 300,000 distinct CDR3 sequences, approximately 26% detected once. Newly diagnosed hyperthyroidism patients aged 18 to 65 years had disease lasting under 2 months. On the basis of clinical symptoms, serum thyroxine and TRAb, thyroid ultrasound and orbital computed tomography, diagnoses were made. The receptor was isolated from a middle-aged man with Graves' hyperthyroidism that later progressed to Graves' ophthalmopathy. The material sequenced was blood.

CDR3 nucleotides: TGTGCCATCAGTGGATACCAGGGGGACTACGAGCAGTACTTC. Translation gives CAISGYQGDYEQYF. The rearrangement links TRBV10-3 to TRBJ2-7; TRBD1 agrees at 7 bases. Germline values: CDR1 ENHRY, CDR2 SYGVKD. The trim removed 4 bases at V and 3 bases at J, leaving 6 bases unmatched. This CDR3 comprises 14 residues.